Listed here are 24 T cell receptor beta chains from one sample, sequenced in a study of T cell repertoires in cytomegalovirus infection. One entry per CDR3 protein, called by TCRdb with MiXCR from the reads. The table lists some 150,000 distinct CDR3 sequences, 5.5% to 7% of them singletons. The sequenced material came from PBMCs. The receptors come from a human donor in good health (CMV status not recorded). Some clones in this sample may be carry-over from other donors' samples.

This clonotype was observed at least ten times. This rearrangement joins TRBV7-8 to TRBJ2-7; possibly TRBD2 for D (5 bases). Trimming shortened V by 5 bases and J by 5 bases, and 22 bases separated the two germline ends. Germline loops: CDR1 SGHVS, CDR2 FQNEAQ. CDR3 length equals 16 residues. CDR3 bases: TGTGCCAGCAGCGCGCGCCCCCCGGGGAAACGGGACGAGCAGTACTTC. This translates into CASSARPPGKRDEQYF.

This clonotype was seen repeatedly, ten times or more. The chain employs TRBV7-2 and TRBJ2-5, with a possible D match to TRBD1 (5 bases). CDR1 is SGHTA, CDR2 FQGNSA, per germline. The CDR3 loop spans 14 amino acids. The germline V and J ends were trimmed by 2 bases and 4 bases, with 11 bases remaining between them. CDR3 sequence reads: CASSLFPGSETQYF. CDR3 nucleotides: TGTGCCAGCAGCTTATTTCCAGGGTCAGAGACCCAGTACTTC.

This clonotype has ten or more counts. The chain employs TRBV7-9 and TRBJ2-6, with D unclear. The CDR3 spans 16 residues. V was clipped by 5 bases and J by 0 bases, with 11 bases between them. CDR1 is SEHNR and CDR2 is FQNEAQ in the germline V gene (reference sequence). The CDR3 region is CASSHTKFSGANVLTF. The CDR3 bases are TGTGCCAGCAGCCACACAAAATTCTCTGGGGCCAACGTCCTGACTTTC. Together with reference TRBV7-9 and TRBJ2-6, the CDR3 gives the full variable domain: DTGVSQNPRHKITKRGQNVTFRCDPISEHNRLYWYRQTLGQGPEFLTYFQNEAQLEKSRLLSDRFSAERPKGSFSTLEIQRTEQGDSAMYLCASSHTKFSGANVLTFGAGSRLTVL.

This clonotype was observed at least ten times. The J gene is TRBJ1-5, the V gene TRBV20-1, with D possibly TRBD1 on 5 matching bases. Germline lookup yields CDR1 DFQATT and CDR2 SNEGSKA (reference sequence). The CDR3 loop spans 17 amino acids. The V end was cut by 0 bases, the J end by 0 bases, with 15 bases between. CDR3 in amino acids: CSARDMGPFDSNQPQHF. CDR3 in DNA: TGCAGTGCTAGAGATATGGGGCCTTTCGATAGCAATCAGCCCCAGCATTTT.

The chain recombines TRBV5-1 with TRBJ1-1; D uncertain. The CDR3 totals 13 residues. Germline V lookup: CDR1 SGHRS, CDR2 YFSETQ. Trimming pared 6 bases from V and 0 bases from J, leaving 9 bases between. CDR3 DNA: TGCGCCAGCAAATCGGGGATGAACACTGAAGCTTTCTTT. Encoded protein: CASKSGMNTEAFF. The full variable domain, its missing parts supplied by reference TRBV5-1 and TRBJ1-1, is KAGVTQTPRYLIKTRGQQVTLSCSPISGHRSVSWYQQTPGQGLQFLFEYFSETQRNKGNFPGRFSGRQFSNSRSEMNVSTLELGDSALYLCASKSGMNTEAFFGQGTRLTVV.

In this sample, this clonotype turned up many times. The V gene is TRBV2, the J gene TRBJ1-1; D might be TRBD1 (6 bases). Germline V gene lookup returns CDR1 SNHLY and CDR2 FYNNEI. V lost 6 bases and J 1 base, leaving 12 bases between the germline ends. This CDR3 is built from 14 residues. The CDR3 DNA sequence: TGTGCCAGCAGCTCCAGGGGAGGGAACACTGAAGCTTTCTTT. This sequence encodes CASSSRGGNTEAFF. The variable domain in full, with the rest retrieved from reference TRBV2 and TRBJ1-1, is EPEVTQTPSHQVTQMGQEVILRCVPISNHLYFYWYRQILGQKVEFLVSFYNNEISEKSEIFDDQFSVERPDGSNFTLKIRSTKLEDSAMYFCASSSRGGNTEAFFGQGTRLTVV.

Only a few counts were recorded for this clonotype. The chain uses TRBV11-2 and TRBJ1-5; 8 bases are shared with TRBD1. This CDR3 spans 15 amino acids. V was pared by 5 bases and J by 5 bases, with 8 bases of the junction left unmatched. Germline CDR1 reads SGHAT; CDR2 reads FQNNGV. In DNA, the CDR3 is TGTGCCAGCAGCCGATCCGGGACAGGTTATCAGCCCCAGCATTTT. Translating it yields CASSRSGTGYQPQHF.

This clonotype was counted between two and nine times. V gene TRBV28 combines with J gene TRBJ2-5; 7 bases are shared with TRBD1. V dropped 5 bases and J dropped 4; count of bases not matched to a gene: 1. The length of the CDR3 is 12 residues. The germline CDR1 and CDR2 sequences are MDHEN and SYDVKM. The CDR3 coding sequence is TGTGCCAGCAGTGGACAGGTAGAGACCCAGTACTTC. This encodes CASSGQVETQYF.

This clonotype was counted many times. The V call is TRBV5-5, the J call TRBJ2-6; the D gene is possibly TRBD1 (5 bases). Trimming removed 0 bases from V and 0 bases from J, with 10 bases in between. CDR3 length: 17 amino acids. The germline V gene encodes CDR1 SGHKS and CDR2 YYEKEE (reference sequence). Here the CDR3 DNA reads TGTGCCAGCAGCTTGGGGCCAACAGGCTCTGGGGCCAACGTCCTGACTTTC. Translated, it gives CASSLGPTGSGANVLTF.

This clonotype was detected ten times or more. The CDR3, as DNA: TGTGCCAGCACCTCCCCCGGACAAACTCGCACAGATACGCAGTATTTT. Protein sequence: CASTSPGQTRTDTQYF. The chain carries TRBV5-4 and TRBJ2-3; D might be TRBD1 (5 bases). Between the trimmed V and J ends, which lost 6 bases and 1 base, there was a span of 18 bases. This CDR3 has 16 amino acids. Germline CDR1 and CDR2: SGHNT and YYREEE (reference sequence). The complete variable domain, with remaining parts taken from reference TRBV5-4 and TRBJ2-3, reads ETGVTQSPTHLIKTRGQQVTLRCSSQSGHNTVSWYQQALGQGPQFIFQYYREEENGRGNFPPRFSGLQFPNYSSELNVNALELDDSALYLCASTSPGQTRTDTQYFGPGTRLTVL.

This clonotype was picked up many times. The CDR3 DNA sequence: TGTGCCATCAGGAAGACAGGGGGCGATGGGGCCAACGTCCTGACTTTC. Translation: CAIRKTGGDGANVLTF. This rearrangement joins TRBV10-3 to TRBJ2-6, with TRBD1 matching over 10 bases. The V and J ends lost 6 bases and 3 bases, in that order; junction bases with no gene match: 5. The CDR3 covers 16 residues. Looked up from germline, CDR1 is ENHRY and CDR2 is SYGVKD.

J is TRBJ2-5 and V is TRBV20-1; the D gene could be TRBD1 or TRBD2 (6 bases each). The CDR3 sequence is 15 residues long. Germline V gene lookup returns CDR1 DFQATT and CDR2 SNEGSKA (reference sequence). The CDR3 sequence: CSASAMGGGRETQYF. The CDR3 region has the DNA TGCAGCGCCTCGGCTATGGGGGGCGGCAGGGAGACCCAGTACTTC.

The table lists this clonotype with many counts. The gene calls are TRBV2 and TRBJ2-3; D gene unclear. The germline CDR1 and CDR2 sequences are SNHLY and FYNNEI. The V end lost 7 bases, the J end lost 3 bases, and 14 bases lay between the germline ends. The CDR3 is 14 amino acids. The CDR3 protein is CASISRIKTDTQYF. The CDR3 DNA sequence: TGTGCCAGCATAAGCAGGATAAAAACAGATACGCAGTATTTT.

The V gene is TRBV20-1, the J gene TRBJ2-3; D remains ambiguous. Germline CDR1 reads DFQATT; CDR2 reads SNEGSKA (reference sequence). V was clipped by 3 bases and J by 2 bases, with 6 bases between them. The CDR3 consists of 12 residues. CDR3 sequence reads: CSASPSTDTQYF. The DNA for the CDR3 is TGCAGTGCTAGCCCCTCCACAGATACGCAGTATTTT.

The rearrangement joins TRBV10-3 to TRBJ1-2, with 7 bases lining up with TRBD1. The V gene end was trimmed by 10 bases and the J gene end by 7 bases; junction bases not matched to a gene: 15. The CDR3 contains 14 residues. The germline V gene encodes CDR1 ENHRY and CDR2 SYGVKD. Here the CDR3 reads CATSGRDRGRGYTF. The CDR3 DNA sequence: TGTGCCACCTCCGGCCGGGACAGAGGTCGTGGCTACACCTTC.

In this sample, this clonotype turned up many times. This chain links TRBV20-1 with TRBJ1-1, with a tentative D call TRBD1 (5 bases). The V gene lost 4 bases and the J gene lost 5 bases, with 14 bases spanning the gap. This CDR3 is built from 13 residues. CDR1 is DFQATT, CDR2 SNEGSKA, per germline (reference sequence). The CDR3 is CSATNPRGTEAFF. CDR3 sequence (DNA): TGCAGTGCTACTAACCCCCGGGGGACTGAAGCTTTCTTT.

Ten or more counts support this clonotype. The chain couples TRBV7-2 to TRBJ1-1; unclear D gene. The CDR3 runs to 13 residues. Trimming cost V 5 bases and J 1 base, with 8 bases left between them. Looked up from germline, CDR1 is SGHTA and CDR2 is FQGNSA. CDR3 bases: TGTGCCAGCAGCCCGGAAACGAACACTGAAGCTTTCTTT. Its protein is CASSPETNTEAFF. The whole variable domain, remainder taken from reference TRBV7-2 and TRBJ1-1, is GAGVSQSPSNKVTEKGKDVELRCDPISGHTALYWYRQSLGQGLEFLIYFQGNSAPDKSGLPSDRFSAERTGGSVSTLTIQRTQQEDSAVYLCASSPETNTEAFFGQGTRLTVV.

This clonotype showed up many times. The V and J genes are TRBV7-9 and TRBJ2-3; possibly TRBD2 for D (5 bases). This CDR3 contains 14 residues. Between the trimmed V and J ends, which lost 5 bases and 0 bases, there was a span of 9 bases. Germline CDR1 and CDR2: SEHNR and FQNEAQ (reference sequence). The CDR3 DNA is TGTGCCAGCAGCCGTCCGGGGAGCACAGATACGCAGTATTTT. Protein: CASSRPGSTDTQYF.

The genes are TRBV4-1 and TRBJ2-1; a possible D gene is TRBD1 (6 bases). The germline V and J ends were trimmed by 4 bases and 5 bases, with 21 bases remaining between them. The germline gives CDR1 MGHRA, CDR2 YSYEKL. The CDR3 spans 17 residues. The DNA of the CDR3 is TGCGCCAGCAGCCCTAGCCTACCAGGGGACGGTAACAATGAGCAGTTCTTC. It is translated as CASSPSLPGDGNNEQFF.

This clonotype came up many times. The chain links TRBV7-6 to TRBJ2-7; 11 bases agree with TRBD2. Germline loops: CDR1 SGHVS, CDR2 FNYEAQ. This CDR3 region has 16 residues. Trimming at V came to 5 bases and at J to 4 bases, leaving 10 bases not matched to a gene. The CDR3 DNA is TGTGCCAGCAGCCGGCCTAGCGGGGGGACGGAATACGAGCAGTACTTC. Translating it yields CASSRPSGGTEYEQYF.

This chain links TRBV6-2 or TRBV6-3 with TRBJ2-4; D call uncertain. There are 18 residues in the CDR3. V lost 6 bases and J lost 0, with 21 bases in between. Germline CDR1 and CDR2: MNHEY and SVGEGT. CDR3 sequence (DNA): TGTGCCAGCAGCTCTCCCCTTAGACGGAACCTAGCCAAAAACATTCAGTACTTC. Translation gives CASSSPLRRNLAKNIQYF.

This clonotype was counted at least ten times. The chain links TRBV7-2 to TRBJ1-5; D call uncertain. Germline V lookup: CDR1 SGHTA, CDR2 FQGNSA. V was trimmed by 3 bases and J by 0 bases, leaving 6 bases between them. The CDR3 totals 14 residues. The CDR3 sequence is CASSLSFSNQPQHF. The CDR3 bases are TGTGCCAGCAGCTTGTCCTTTAGCAATCAGCCCCAGCATTTT. Full variable domain (remainder filled in from reference TRBV7-2 and TRBJ1-5): GAGVSQSPSNKVTEKGKDVELRCDPISGHTALYWYRQSLGQGLEFLIYFQGNSAPDKSGLPSDRFSAERTGGSVSTLTIQRTQQEDSAVYLCASSLSFSNQPQHFGDGTRLSIL.

This clonotype was counted many times. The rearrangement joins TRBV7-9 to TRBJ1-1; TRBD1 might be the D (5 bases). This CDR3 is built from 13 residues. Germline CDR1 SEHNR, CDR2 FQNEAQ (reference sequence). Trimming shortened V by 1 base and J by 9 bases, and 12 bases separated the two germline ends. The CDR3 loop is CASSLGQLNQAFF. The CDR3, as DNA: TGTGCCAGCAGCTTAGGACAGCTTAATCAAGCTTTCTTT.

This clonotype was recorded many times. The chain recombines TRBV20-1 with TRBJ1-6, with 10 bases identical to TRBD1. This CDR3 has 12 amino acids. The V and J ends lost 4 bases and 15 bases, in that order; junction bases with no gene match: 6. Per the germline V gene, CDR1 is DFQATT and CDR2 is SNEGSKA (reference sequence). The CDR3 is CSAIGQGDLLHF. The CDR3 DNA reads TGCAGTGCTATCGGACAGGGGGACCTCCTCCACTTT.